The 25 T cell receptor beta chains below were found in one sample sequenced in a study of T cell repertoires in cytomegalovirus infection. TCRdb analysed the reads with MiXCR anew, one entry per CDR3 protein. The table has some 900,000 distinct CDR3 sequences, approximately 30% seen once. These receptors have no known antigen. Sequencing was performed on cultured CD8+ T cells from PBMCs, taken from culture after CMV antigen stimulation. Receptors were obtained from a human donor in good health (CMV status not recorded). Some clones in this sample may be carry-over from other donors' samples.

Comments on this clonotype: A read error may explain this, as a much larger clone is one base away. This chain connects TRBV7-2 to TRBJ1-3; the match to TRBD1 covers 9 bases. Germline CDR1 is SGHTA and CDR2 is FQGNSA. The CDR3 loop spans 14 amino acids. The CDR3 DNA reads TGTGTCAGCAGCCACAGGGGGCTAGGAAACACCATATATTTT. Translation gives CVSSHRGLGNTIYF.

DNA of the CDR3: TGTGCCAGCAGTGATTGGGGCTTCGACACAGATACGCAGTATTTT. Protein: CASSDWGFDTDTQYF. The chain combines TRBV6-6 with TRBJ2-3, with D maybe TRBD1 (5 bases). Per the germline V gene, CDR1 is MNHNY and CDR2 is SVGAGI (reference sequence). This CDR3 region has 15 residues. Between the trimmed V and J ends, which lost 5 bases and 2 bases, there was a span of 14 bases.

V and J are TRBV10-3 and TRBJ2-7, with 7 bases identical to TRBD1. From germline, CDR1 is ENHRY and CDR2 SYGVKD. The CDR3 sequence is 13 residues long. J was trimmed by 2 bases and V by 10 bases; bases with no gene match: 8. The CDR3 spells CATRPGTAYEQYV. The CDR3 DNA is TGTGCCACCAGGCCAGGGACAGCCTACGAGCAGTACGTC.

This clonotype was observed a few times. The CDR3 nucleotides are TGTGCCAGCAGCCAAGATACGGGGGCGGGGGGGCTGTTATACAATGAGCAGTTCTTC. Translation gives CASSQDTGAGGLLYNEQFF. V is TRBV3-1 and J is TRBJ2-1; 9 nucleotides align to TRBD2. The V segment lost 0 bases and the J segment 4 bases; nucleotides outside the gene matches: 13. The germline gives CDR1 LGHDT, CDR2 YNNKEL (reference sequence). The CDR3 consists of 19 residues.

V and J are TRBV6-2 or TRBV6-3 and TRBJ2-2; unclear D gene. Per the germline V gene, CDR1 is MNHEY and CDR2 is SVGEGT. This CDR3 comprises 15 residues. V gave up 4 bases and J gave up 4 bases, with 13 bases separating them. CDR3 DNA sequence: TGTGCCAGCAGTTCCGATGTCTTATTCACCGGGGAGCTGTTTTTT. Its protein product is CASSSDVLFTGELFF.

This clonotype was seen only a few times. This rearrangement joins TRBV7-8 to TRBJ1-1, with a tentative D call TRBD1 (5 bases). Germline V gene lookup returns CDR1 SGHVS and CDR2 FQNEAQ. Trimming took 5 bases from V and 0 from J, leaving 10 bases between them. This CDR3 comprises 14 residues. This CDR3 is CASSPQDMNTEAFF. As DNA, the CDR3 is TGTGCCAGCAGCCCACAGGACATGAACACTGAAGCTTTCTTT.

The V call is TRBV7-6, the J call TRBJ2-5; D not resolved. V was clipped by 1 base and J by 1 base, with 10 bases between them. The CDR3 runs to 15 residues. The germline gives CDR1 SGHVS, CDR2 FNYEAQ. CDR3 sequence: CASSLVPQAQETQYF. CDR3 sequence (DNA): TGTGCCAGCAGCTTAGTGCCGCAGGCCCAAGAGACCCAGTACTTC.

As concerns this clonotype: Sequence at one end of the junction differs from germline and may be a read error. The genes are TRBV12-3 or TRBV12-4 and TRBJ1-2; weak D call: TRBD1 (5 bases). The CDR3 loop spans 15 amino acids. CDR3 residues: CANSPRRGPNYGYTF. CDR3 DNA sequence: TGTGCCAACAGTCCTCGGAGGGGACCTAACTATGGCTACACCTTC.

The rearrangement joins TRBV24-1 to TRBJ2-2, with 8 bases matching TRBD1. The junction had 1 base not matched to a gene; V was cut back by 1 base and J by 4 bases. Germline V lookup: CDR1 KGHDR, CDR2 SFDVKD. This CDR3 is built from 15 residues. The CDR3 coding sequence is TGTGCCACCAGTGATTTCAGGGGGCCCACCGGGGAGCTGTTTTTT. It encodes CATSDFRGPTGELFF.

Regarding this clonotype: An end of the junction differs from the germline gene, which may be a read error. The CDR3 DNA reads as TGTGTCAGTAGTTGGTCAGACAGGGTCGATCAGCCCCAGCATTTT. Translation: CVSSWSDRVDQPQHF. This rearrangement joins TRBV19 to TRBJ1-5, with 7 bases matching TRBD1. Germline V gives CDR1 LNHDA, CDR2 SQIVND (reference sequence). This CDR3 has 15 residues.

This clonotype showed up many times. V gene TRBV7-2 combines with J gene TRBJ2-3, with D hard to call. The CDR3 totals 12 residues. Germline assignment: CDR1 SGHTA and CDR2 FQGNSA. Trimming took 4 bases from V and 7 from J, leaving 9 bases between them. The CDR3 region has the DNA TGTGCCAGCAGCTCCCCAGATTATACGCAGTATTTT. This sequence encodes CASSSPDYTQYF.

Notes on this clonotype: This may be a read error: a much more frequent sequence differs by one nucleotide. The V gene is TRBV7-2, the J gene TRBJ2-1; TRBD2 aligns across 7 bases. The CDR3 sequence is 15 residues long. Germline lookup yields CDR1 SGHTA and CDR2 FQGNSA. The junction had 10 bases not matched to a gene; V was cut back by 1 base and J by 10 bases. This CDR3 is CASSLGTAGWGEQFF. The CDR3 DNA reads TGTGCCAGCAGCTTAGGTACAGCGGGGTGGGGAGAGCAGTTCTTC.

There are a few counts of this clonotype. J is TRBJ2-1 and V is TRBV28, with TRBD2 matching 7 bases. The ends lost 6 bases at V and 4 bases at J; junction bases unmatched: 9. CDR3 size: 15 residues. Germline V gene sequence: CDR1 MDHEN, CDR2 SYDVKM. The CDR3, as DNA: TGTGCCAGCAGCGATGAGTCGGGGGGATACAATGAGCAGTTCTTC. This codes for CASSDESGGYNEQFF.

V is TRBV19 and J is TRBJ2-3; either TRBD1 or TRBD2 may fit D (5 bases each). There are 15 residues in the CDR3. CDR1 is LNHDA, CDR2 SQIVND, per germline (reference sequence). V was cut by 5 bases and J by 3 bases, with 15 bases left in between. CDR3 bases: TGTGCCAGTAGTGTACCGGGACCACGGACAGATACGCAGTATTTT. The encoded protein is CASSVPGPRTDTQYF.

This chain uses TRBV19 with TRBJ2-1; TRBD1 aligns across 11 bases. CDR1 and CDR2 from the germline V gene are LNHDA and SQIVND (reference sequence). With V trimmed by 4 bases and J by 8 bases, 7 bases remained unmatched. The CDR3 contains 15 residues. In DNA form, the CDR3 reads TGTGCCAGTAGTAGGGACAGGGGGTACTTAGATGAGCAGTTCTTC. Translated: CASSRDRGYLDEQFF.

This clonotype was seen ten or more times. V is TRBV10-3 and J is TRBJ1-5, with 9 bases that match TRBD1. Trimming cost V 0 bases and J 4 bases; bases outside gene matches: 1. The CDR3 consists of 15 residues. The germline gives CDR1 ENHRY, CDR2 SYGVKD. The CDR3 loop reads CAISESGTGNQPQHF. The CDR3 DNA is TGTGCCATCAGTGAGTCAGGGACAGGGAATCAGCCCCAGCATTTT.

This clonotype has just a few counts. The genes are TRBV5-6 and TRBJ1-1; D is perhaps TRBD1 (5 bases). Per the germline V gene, CDR1 is SGHDT and CDR2 is YYEEEE. Trimming cost V 2 bases and J 2 bases, with 10 bases left between them. This CDR3 spans 14 amino acids. The CDR3 region is CASSLWTYNTEAFF. In DNA, the CDR3 is TGTGCCAGCAGCTTATGGACATATAACACTGAAGCTTTCTTT.

This clonotype was recorded many times. Sequence at one end of the junction differs from germline and may be a read error. This chain connects TRBV4-1 to TRBJ2-1; D may be TRBD1 (6 bases). Germline V CDR1 and CDR2: MGHRA, YSYEKL. CDR3 length: 12 residues. The CDR3: CASSQGGNEQFF. The CDR3 nucleotides are TGTGCCAGCAGCCAAGGGGGAAATGAGCAGTTCTTC.

As for this clonotype: One base away lies a much larger clone, so this may be a sequencing read error. The chain employs TRBV7-2 and TRBJ1-1; D is undetermined. Looked up from germline, CDR1 is SGHTA and CDR2 is FQGNSA. The CDR3 is 13 amino acids. V lost 3 bases, J lost 4 bases, and 9 bases lay in between. Written as DNA, the CDR3 is TGTGCCAGCAGCTTTGAACGCCTCACTGAAGCTTTCTTT. Translation: CASSFERLTEAFF.

This clonotype occurred once. A much larger clone lies one base from this, so it may be a read error. This chain links TRBV7-8 with TRBJ1-5; D gene uncertain. The CDR3 runs 17 residues. Germline V gives CDR1 SGHVS, CDR2 FQNEAQ. CDR3 amino acids: CASSLFSGEFPNQRQHF. CDR3 bases: TGTGCCAGCAGCTTATTTTCCGGGGAATTTCCAAATCAGCGCCAGCATTTT.

DNA for the CDR3: TGTGCCAGCAGCCTGACCCCGGGACGGCCGTCGGAGACCCAGTACTTC. Translating it yields CASSLTPGRPSETQYF. V is TRBV11-2 and J is TRBJ2-5, with D perhaps given as TRBD1 or TRBD2 (5 bases each). V lost 5 bases, J lost 5 bases, and 21 bases lay in between. CDR1 is SGHAT and CDR2 is FQNNGV in the germline V gene. The CDR3 spans 16 residues.

This clonotype was seen only a few times. V and J are TRBV12-3 or TRBV12-4 and TRBJ2-7; D is unresolved. The CDR3 extends over 13 amino acids. Between the trimmed V and J ends, which lost 3 bases and 4 bases, there was a span of 10 bases. The DNA for the CDR3 is TGTGCCAGCAGTTTTTCGGTTTATTACGAGCAGTACGTC. The encoded protein is CASSFSVYYEQYV.

This clonotype was seen more than once but under ten times. The J gene is TRBJ2-1, the V gene TRBV28, with TRBD1 matching 9 bases. The CDR3 length is 14 residues. V was clipped by 4 bases and J by 5 bases; unmatched bases: 3. Germline V gene sequence: CDR1 MDHEN, CDR2 SYDVKM. The CDR3 DNA is TGTGCCAGCAGTTCCCGGACAGGGGACAATGAGCAGTTCTTC. Its protein is CASSSRTGDNEQFF.

The chain links TRBV2 to TRBJ1-2, with D uncertain. The germline V gene encodes CDR1 SNHLY and CDR2 FYNNEI. The V gene lost 6 bases and the J gene lost 3 bases, with 8 bases spanning the gap. The CDR3 covers 12 residues. The CDR3 spells CASRDGYYGYTF. The CDR3 nucleotides are TGTGCCAGCAGGGATGGATACTATGGCTACACCTTC.

This clonotype occurred a few times. J is TRBJ1-1 and V is TRBV19; no firm D call. Trimming left V 5 bases short and J 1 base short, with 17 bases between. CDR3 length: 16 residues. Germline V gives CDR1 LNHDA, CDR2 SQIVND (reference sequence). CDR3 amino acids: CASSPRPGSGNTEAFF. Written as DNA, the CDR3 is TGTGCCAGTAGTCCTCGTCCAGGATCGGGGAACACTGAAGCTTTCTTT. The variable domain in full, with the rest retrieved from reference TRBV19 and TRBJ1-1, is DGGITQSPKYLFRKEGQNVTLSCEQNLNHDAMYWYRQDPGQGLRLIYYSQIVNDFQKGDIAEGYSVSREKKESFPLTVTSAQKNPTAFYLCASSPRPGSGNTEAFFGQGTRLTVV.